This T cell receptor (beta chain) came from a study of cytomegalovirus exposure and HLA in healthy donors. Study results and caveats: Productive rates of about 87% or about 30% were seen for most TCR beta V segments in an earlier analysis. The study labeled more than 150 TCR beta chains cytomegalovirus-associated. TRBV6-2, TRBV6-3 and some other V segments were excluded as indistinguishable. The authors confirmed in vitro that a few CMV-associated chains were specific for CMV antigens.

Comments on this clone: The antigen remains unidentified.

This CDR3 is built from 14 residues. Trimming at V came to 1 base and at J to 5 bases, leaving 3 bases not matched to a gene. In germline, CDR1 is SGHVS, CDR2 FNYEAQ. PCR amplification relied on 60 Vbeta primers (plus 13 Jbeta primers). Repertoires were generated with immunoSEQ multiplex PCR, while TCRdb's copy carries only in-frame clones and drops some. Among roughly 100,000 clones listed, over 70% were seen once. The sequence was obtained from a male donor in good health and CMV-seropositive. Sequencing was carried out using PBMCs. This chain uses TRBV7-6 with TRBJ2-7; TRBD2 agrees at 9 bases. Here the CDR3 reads CASSLGLAEDEQYF. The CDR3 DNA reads TGTGCCAGCAGCTTAGGACTAGCGGAGGACGAGCAGTACTTC.